This T cell receptor beta chain stems from a study of shared clonotypes between healthy human individuals. Study-level information: Per donor, three plates held CD4 naive cells, three held CD4 memory, two held CD8 naive and one held CD8 memory.

General observations from the study: Clonotypes shared by all four donors outscored non-shared clonotypes in generation probability. Having only a few donors restricted how much genetic and exposure-history diversity was captured.

Germline CDR1 is MDHEN and CDR2 is SYDVKM. The J segment lost 8 bases and the V segment lost 1 base, leaving 3 bases of the junction unmatched. This CDR3 region has 14 residues. It was CD45RO-negative cells, positively selected for CCR7, that made up naive CD8 cells, with terminally differentiated effector memory CD45RA+ cells excluded. Each sample came from a Caucasian adult donor living in Nashville, Tennessee. This table comes from immunoSEQ multiplex PCR, and its TCRdb copy is limited to in-frame clones, with some not included. This table holds about 2 million clones, 85% to 95% found once. With respect to this clone: Antigen: not known.

V gene TRBV28 combines with J gene TRBJ2-1; TRBD1 matches at 9 bases. This clonotype was sampled from a man younger than 35 in good health. The sequenced sample consisted of naive CD8+ T cells sorted from blood. The CDR3 DNA sequence: TGTGCCAGCAGTTTATTGGGGACAGGGCATGAGCAGTTCTTC. As protein: CASSLLGTGHEQFF.